This T cell receptor (beta chain) was documented in a study of control samples from healthy donors and cancer patients. Using immunoSEQ multiplex PCR, the repertoire was profiled, and TCRdb retains in-frame clones only, with some absent. The sample contains 100,000 to 150,000 clones, 85% to 95% of which appear only once. The CDR3 has 15 amino acids. Trimming removed 1 base from V and 5 bases from J, with 12 bases in between. Germline lookup yields CDR1 SEHNR and CDR2 FQNEAQ (reference sequence). What was sequenced was PBMCs. The chain is built from TRBV7-9 and TRBJ2-1; possibly TRBD2 for D (6 bases). This clonotype was sampled from a man older than 75 with head and neck cancer. The CDR3 loop reads CASSLVLGTHNEQFF. The CDR3 bases are TGTGCCAGCAGCTTAGTTCTGGGGACTCACAATGAGCAGTTCTTC.